Detailed here is one T cell receptor (beta chain). Its antigen is unknown. Base qualities are not at hand, and no much larger clone is one base apart. The donors were healthy, HIV-negative adults who had no recently reported acute infections or vaccinations. All donors were Caucasian adults living in Nashville, Tennessee, USA. CD4+ T cells were enriched through magnetic negative selection, after which naive cells were positively selected on CD45RA and the remaining negative fraction served as the memory subset. After blood collection by leukapheresis, PBMCs were isolated using Ficoll-Histopaque density gradient centrifugation and then cryopreserved in the vapor phase of liquid nitrogen. Analytical flow cytometry was used to check the purity and quantity of every magnetically sorted T cell population. Genomic DNA was isolated from each sorted fraction and quantified by UV absorbance on a Nanodrop 2000c.

Using the deep immunoSEQ assay, multiplex PCR amplified TCR CDR3 regions from genomic DNA. Extracted genomic DNA from each cell subset was spread evenly across all wells of several immunoSEQ 96-well plates, with each plate serving as a replicate. For sorted subsets, 200 ng of genomic DNA, equivalent to around 31,000 T cell genomes, went into each replicate PCR. Purified libraries were measured with a Qubit 3.0 fluorometer, size-checked on a Bioanalyzer 2100, and measured again with the KAPA Library Quantification kit. Every immunoSEQ 96-well plate was sequenced on a dedicated single-read 150-cycle Illumina NextSeq 550 flow cell. For the original study's pipeline: Because the immunoSEQ output held only junctional sequences and lacked quality scores, the filtering could not match the filtering applied to full-length reads. To assign V/J genes and CDR3, sequences were annotated against IMGT germline references using PyIR, a Python wrapper for IgBLAST v1.9. Reads with weak V/J assignments (E-value above 1e-6), missing CDR3, stop codons, out-of-frame junctions, or ambiguous translated residues were removed. V3J clonotypes were defined by identical inferred V gene, J gene, and CDR3 amino acid sequence. The percentage overlap between two repertoires was calculated by dividing the number of shared unique clonotypes by the size of the smaller repertoire. RTK rarefaction, the Chao1 estimator, and Recon v2.1 estimates of unobserved clonotypes were used to assess repertoire richness. Generation probabilities for all TCRbeta clonotypes obtained by the gDNA method from a handful of donors were computed using OLGA. TCRdb took this table from immuneACCESS and kept in-frame rearrangements with V and J called. Such tables lack part of the clones; where checked against another copy, unresolved V genes explain under half of the gap, and the rest is unexplained. V, J and clone size are taken as reported in that table, and D and trimming were inferred from the DNA itself. The sample data list around 1.6 million clones, and about 98% of these were observed just once. In total, the top ten clones hold about 0.45% of the sample.

This record belongs to a study of shared clonotypes between healthy human individuals (dated by TCRdb to 2018 to 2021). Turning to the overall study: The cohort comprised a couple of women and a few men aged 18 to 49 years. For each donor, three plates each were used for CD4 naive and CD4 memory, two plates were used for CD8 naive, and one plate was used for CD8 memory. To estimate repertoire size and how much clonotype sharing occurs between individuals, the study deeply sequenced the blood TCR repertoires of a handful of healthy adults. To increase sequencing depth and limit assay-specific biases, different laboratories used diverse techniques to prepare libraries and sequence TCR repertoires. Leukapheresis yielded between about 0.94 and 10 billion PBMCs per donor. Study-wide findings and limitations: Compared with non-shared clonotypes, clonotypes shared by all four sorted-subset donors had higher generation probabilities. Pairwise subsampling indicated that sequencing depth was expected to affect the degree of clonotype sharing among donors. Across a few donors, around 5% of naive CD4, roughly 3.4% of naive CD8, approximately 2.5% of memory CD4, and roughly 0.4% of memory CD8 clonotypes were shared. The small number of donors limited the genetic and exposure-history diversity represented. Even with the large sequencing depth, rarefaction of the sorted-subset datasets indicated that sequencing was incomplete. Sampling was restricted to blood, and TCR repertoires in tissues likely differ from the TCR repertoires found in blood. Estimated clonotype richness was generally larger for naive than for memory subsets.

The specimen sequenced was naive CD4+ T cells sorted from blood. Per the publication, the cell subset or site label means: CD45RA+ positively selected. The TCR was taken from a man aged 30 to 45 in good health.

The base sequence is TGCGCCAGCAGCCAAGAATCTGCGCGGACCCCGTCCTACGAGCAGTACTTC. It codes for CASSQESARTPSYEQYF. The sequence links TRBV4-1 to TRBJ2-7; no D gene is confidently identified. Taken from the germline V gene, the CDR1 and CDR2 loops are MGHRA and YSYEKL. Between the V and J ends, shortened by 0 bases and 1 base respectively, the junction contains 16 bases. Its CDR3 holds 17 amino acids, cysteine through phenylalanine. Only the CDR3 portion is preserved as DNA: 51 bases, with reading frame beginning at the first base.